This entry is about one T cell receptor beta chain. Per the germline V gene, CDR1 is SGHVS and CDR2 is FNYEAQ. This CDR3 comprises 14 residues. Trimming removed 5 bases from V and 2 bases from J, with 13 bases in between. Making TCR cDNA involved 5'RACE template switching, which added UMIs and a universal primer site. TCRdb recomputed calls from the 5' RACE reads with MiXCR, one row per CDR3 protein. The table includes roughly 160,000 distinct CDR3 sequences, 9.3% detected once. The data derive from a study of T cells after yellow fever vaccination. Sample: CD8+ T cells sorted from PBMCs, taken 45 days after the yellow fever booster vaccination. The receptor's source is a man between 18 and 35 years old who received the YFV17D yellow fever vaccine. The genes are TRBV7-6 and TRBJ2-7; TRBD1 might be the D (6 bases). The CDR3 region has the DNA TGTGCCAGCAGCCCTGGACAGCTAACCTACGAGCAGTACTTC. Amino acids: CASSPGQLTYEQYF.